This TCR beta chain was found in a study of cytomegalovirus exposure and HLA in healthy donors (dated by TCRdb to about 2017). About the study as a whole: An earlier analysis of approximately 550 of the donors reported about 250 Gb of sequence data and 117 million unique TCR beta sequences from roughly 180 million T cells. Roughly five DR-DQ haplotypes were handled as single units for association and clustering, since linkage in the cohort was strong. Every repertoire in the discovery cohort had been generated on one and the same sequencing platform. Typing coverage differed by locus: A, B, C, DRB1 and DQB1 were typed in about 620-640 donors, DQA1 in roughly 500, DPA1 in 600 to 610, and DPB1 in roughly 450. Among roughly 400 genotyped donors of the cohort, an average of roughly 230,000 unique TCR beta nucleotide sequences was sequenced per donor, of which 15% to 20% were non-productive. Using immunosequencing, the study profiled T cell repertoires from around 670 subjects and related those repertoires to cytomegalovirus serostatus. The study aimed to test whether cataloging public T cell receptors could reveal signatures of past pathogen exposure. In addition to the first cohort of 666 subjects, a separate validation cohort of 130 or so different subjects was used. Among the approximately 400 genotyped donors, roughly 80% belonged to the genetic ancestry cluster associated with self-reported Caucasian donors. The later analysis used no new phenotypic data to find candidate immune exposures, relying instead on TCR beta sequences and their occurrence across donors. About 330 gigabases of sequencing data and around 80 million unique TCR sequences made up an early release that covered 640 HLA-typed donors. To predict cytomegalovirus infection status, the study brought together high-throughput TCR immunosequencing, statistical association of individual TCRs with disease status, and machine learning. An earlier analysis of roughly 600 of the donors used high-throughput TCR beta sequencing to judge whether each TCR beta V gene segment behaved as functional or pseudogenic. Genome-wide SNP genotypes for about 65% of the roughly 670 donors were used in a later genetic analysis, which treated that subset as a discovery cohort. Both class I and class II loci were covered by HLA typing, at four-digit resolution. Donor age, sex, ethnicity and CMV serostatus were compiled alongside the repertoire data. In a later analysis, previously published TCR beta repertoires from several hundred donors were re-analyzed and high-resolution HLA genotyping was added so that TCR occurrence patterns could be studied. Paper-wide results and their limitations: The authors suggested that the approach could potentially be extended to other disease states and immunological phenotypes. Most TCR sequences were seen in very few donors, while some public TCRs were found in many individuals. According to a later analysis, TCR association rates differed among HLA loci, with DRB1 alleles showing the most associated TCRs and HLA-C alleles showing the fewest. The earlier analysis of about 600 of the donors excluded roughly 16 rarely observed V segments, including chromosome 9 orphons, because counts were too low. In the study, approximately 150 TCR beta chains were listed as associated with cytomegalovirus. Compared with the roughly 700-donor mean, donors in an Asian-associated ancestry cluster had fewer N-insertions in productive TCRs, according to a later genetic analysis. Assigning TCR associations to individual alleles was difficult when HLA alleles, especially DR and DQ, strongly co-occurred. The classifier was reported to diagnose cytomegalovirus status with high specificity and sensitivity in both the original cohort and the validation cohort. Three of the identified cytomegalovirus-associated TCR beta chains were confirmed in vitro to be specific for cytomegalovirus antigens. According to a later analysis, most CMV-associated TCR beta chains appeared to be HLA-restricted, and the HLA associations seemed to be driven largely by CMV exposure. The presence/absence analyses assumed that sequencing depth was roughly uniform across donors, and that assumption may not be true. In a later analysis, HLA-associated TCR beta chains were found to be more clonally expanded and to have lower generation probabilities than equally common non-associated chains. Immune exposure information for the cohort was limited to CMV serostatus. In this cohort, only TCR beta chains were sequenced, and detectable features were limited by the absence of alpha or paired-chain data. A further reported finding was that TCR beta sequences accurately predicted the HLA-A and HLA-B alleles for most subjects in the first cohort. Correlated functional status among segregating V segments might be attributable to linkage disequilibrium, but an unknown experimental factor could not be ruled out. A later analysis associated about 17,000 TCR beta sequences with specific HLA alleles at a false discovery rate of 0.05. Some IMGT-functional V segments, including TRBV6-2 and TRBV6-3, could not be told apart with the 87-base-pair reads, so those segments were excluded. A cluster of highly shared sequence variants was judged likely to represent a technical artifact of the sequencing pipeline. Because HLA typing was unavailable for some donors at each locus, only the typed subset was used in association tests. In a later genetic analysis, a missense DCLRE1C variant was associated with V-gene and J-gene trimming of TCR beta chains, and the association was replicated in an independent cohort. An earlier analysis of around 500 of the donors showed that most TCR beta V segments appeared in productive rearrangements either about 90% or about 30% of the time, which broadly matched IMGT annotations. Several of the top co-occurrence clusters appeared to be linked to parvovirus B19, influenza, CMV and Epstein-Barr virus, according to a later analysis.

For this clone: Its antigen remains undetermined. Base qualities are not at hand, and no much larger clone is one base apart.

The cohort consisted of 650 to 700 healthy bone marrow donors. At the time of sampling, every cohort member was nominally healthy, though immune exposures that went unrecorded were likely present. The donor was CMV seronegative and was included in the group of 352 seronegative cohort members. A peripheral blood sample was provided by each donor, and peripheral blood mononuclear cells were used for TCR beta sequencing. Genomic DNA was extracted from the blood cell samples with the Qiagen DNeasy Blood Extraction Kit. After removal of 4 bases from V and 0 bases from J, the junction retains 5 bases not matched to a gene. Sequences SGHAT (CDR1) and FQDESV (CDR2) are obtained from the germline V gene (reference sequence). From the cysteine through the phenylalanine, the CDR3 covers 15 amino acids. The read is trimmed to its CDR3 DNA, 45 bases read in frame from base 1. Receptor libraries were prepared by the immunoSEQ multiplex PCR assay. For the multiplex PCR, a mixture combining 60 forward primers for TCR Vbeta segments and 13 reverse primers for TCR Jbeta segments was used. A multiplex PCR assay on genomic DNA amplified the CDR3 region of rearranged TCR beta genes. On the Illumina HiSeq System, the amplified TCR beta libraries were sequenced as 87-base-pair reads. Under the source paper's analysis protocol: A later analysis tallied 75 million to 95 million unique TCR beta chains across the 650 to 750 repertoires, and about 10 million of those chains were shared by two or more donors. A nearest-neighbor algorithm error-corrected the raw reads and collapsed the reads into unique sequences, merging closely related sequences to remove PCR and sequencing errors. To assign V, D and J gene segments, CDR3 sequences were aligned to IMGT reference sequences. Each retained sequence needed at least a six-nucleotide match to both a V gene segment and a J gene segment. A rearrangement counted as productive if the CDR3 had no stop codons and remained in frame with V and J, and every other rearrangement counted as non-productive. Following IMGT convention, CDR3 was defined as the stretch from the second conserved V-encoded cysteine up to the conserved J-encoded phenylalanine. In an earlier analysis of around 540 of the donors, sequences lacking an unambiguous match to a single V gene segment were excluded. An earlier analysis of about 590 of the donors classified V segments as functional when productive rearrangements were above 56.7% and as segregating when the standard deviation between donors was above 5%. To diagnose cytomegalovirus status from the catalog of TCR beta chain sequences, a statistical classification framework was built. A later analysis assigned V and J genes by comparing TCR nucleotide sequences with IMGT/GENE-DB human TR gene sequences. Using the TCRdist pipeline, a later analysis assigned CDR3 sequences along with most-parsimonious VDJ recombination scenarios. A later analysis defined each TCR beta chain by its CDR3 amino acid sequence plus V-gene family, and excluded reads lacking a unique V-gene family. As a way to deal with suspected cross-contamination and a sequencing artifact, a later analysis dropped hundreds of nucleotide sequences that were highly shared and had low generation probability. In a later analysis, a clonal expansion index was calculated for each public chain from normalized within-repertoire ranks of inferred template counts. A later analysis computed generation probabilities with a VDJ recombination model fitted to out-of-frame rearrangements, and checked the results against IGoR. In a later analysis, hypergeometric tests were used to score TCR-TCR, TCR-HLA and TCR-CMV co-occurrence, with a repertoire-size bias correction applied to TCR pairs. To estimate false discovery rates, a later analysis permuted the HLA or CMV assignments 20 times. A later analysis grouped co-occurring TCRs with DBSCAN, adding TCRdist sequence similarity when clustering within HLA-allele-positive subsets. Co-occurrence clustering excluded repertoires with fewer than 30,000 or more than 120,000 public chains, plus five with anomalous nucleotide sharing. TCRdb holds this immuneACCESS table with in-frame rearrangements only. Some clones are missing; in checked studies, unresolved V genes explain under half, and the rest has no known cause. The V and J calls and clone size are taken from that table; D and trimming were inferred from the DNA. The sample table lists over 150,000 clones, approximately 80% of them with a count of one. The top ten hold approximately 2.3% of the sample.

The sample taken for sequencing was PBMCs. The receptor was isolated from a male donor in good health and CMV-seronegative. The chain is made from TRBV11-1 and TRBJ1-1; TRBD1 aligns with 7 central bases. CDR3 sequence: CASSSSGTVNTEAFF. In nucleotides, the sequence is TGTGCCAGCAGCTCGTCCGGGACAGTGAACACTGAAGCTTTCTTT.